The 8 T cell receptor beta chains given below trace back to one sample, sequenced in a study of cytomegalovirus exposure and HLA in healthy donors. 13 Jbeta primers and 60 Vbeta primers were used for the PCR. Repertoires were generated with immunoSEQ multiplex PCR, while TCRdb's copy carries only in-frame clones and drops some. The table includes about 89,000 clones, 76% detected once. Input material: PBMCs. Every receptor here comes from a male donor in good health and CMV-seronegative.

This chain uses TRBV15 with TRBJ2-7, with TRBD1 matching 10 bases. CDR1 and CDR2 (germline): LNHNV, YYDKDF (reference sequence). V lost 0 bases to trimming and J lost 6 bases; unmatched junction nucleotides: 5. The CDR3 runs 15 residues. As DNA, the CDR3 is TGTGCCACCAGCAGAGACCCCGACAGGGGGCGCGAGCAGTACTTC. Amino acids: CATSRDPDRGREQYF.

This clone was picked up a small number of times. The chain recombines TRBV7-2 with TRBJ1-3, with a tentative D call TRBD1 (6 bases). Trimming left V 8 bases short and J 2 bases short, with 13 bases between. The CDR3 totals 14 residues. The germline V gene encodes CDR1 SGHTA and CDR2 FQGNSA. CDR3 sequence reads: CASRTHRAGNTIYF. CDR3 bases: TGTGCCAGCCGGACACACAGGGCTGGAAACACCATATATTTT.

This clone appeared a few times. The chain couples TRBV7-3 to TRBJ2-3; 8 bases agree with TRBD2. The CDR3 is 13 residues long. The germline V gene has CDR1 SGHTA and CDR2 FQGTGA. J lost 9 bases, V lost 2 bases, and 4 bases had no gene match. CDR3 in amino acids: CASSLGIAGTQYF. The CDR3 DNA reads TGTGCCAGCAGCTTAGGTATAGCGGGGACGCAGTATTTT.

This clone was picked up a small number of times. The V call is TRBV11-2, the J call TRBJ2-1; D not resolved. The CDR3 covers 15 residues. With 4 bases removed from V and 0 bases from J, the gap between germline ends came to 10 bases. CDR1 is SGHAT, CDR2 FQNNGV, per germline. CDR3 in DNA: TGTGCCAGCAGCTCCAACTCAGGCTCCTACAATGAGCAGTTCTTC. It specifies CASSSNSGSYNEQFF.

Comment on this clone: A junction end diverges from the germline sequence, so it may reflect a read error. J is TRBJ2-7 and V is TRBV7-9; no definite D call. Germline CDR1 is SEHNR and CDR2 is FQNEAQ (reference sequence). The CDR3 runs to 11 residues. The CDR3 reads CASSLKEFPSF. For the CDR3, the DNA is TGTGCCAGCAGCTTAAAGGAGTTTCCTTCGTTC.

V is TRBV28 and J is TRBJ2-6; TRBD2 is a possible D gene (7 bases). The CDR3 extends over 16 amino acids. CDR1 and CDR2 (germline): MDHEN, SYDVKM. Trimming pared 7 bases from V and 4 bases from J, leaving 17 bases between. This CDR3 reads CASTLGGAWGANVLTF. Here the CDR3 DNA reads TGTGCCAGCACCCTAGGGGGGGCGTGGGGGGCCAACGTCCTGACTTTC.

CDR3 amino acids: CASSPRGTGELFF. The DNA of the CDR3 is TGTGCCAGCAGCCCTAGGGGAACCGGGGAGCTGTTTTTT. V and J are TRBV7-2 and TRBJ2-2, with D perhaps TRBD1 (5 bases). Trimming took 5 bases from V and 5 from J, leaving 9 bases between them. Germline V gene sequence: CDR1 SGHTA, CDR2 FQGNSA. The CDR3 loop spans 13 amino acids.

This clone has a single count. The rearrangement uses TRBV5-4 and TRBJ2-3; 8 positions match TRBD1. The CDR3 runs to 15 residues. J lost 3 bases, V lost 3 bases, and 6 bases had no gene match. The germline CDR1 and CDR2 sequences are SGHNT and YYREEE (reference sequence). The CDR3 here is CASSYRTGKTDTQYF. CDR3 nucleotides: TGTGCCAGCAGCTACCGGACAGGGAAGACAGATACGCAGTATTTT.